Included here is one TCR beta chain sequence, with context. This sample was included in a study of blood T cell repertoires in COVID-19. Seattle enrolled patients during active infection and tracked them longitudinally. Profiling relied on immunoSEQ multiplex PCR, and the TCRdb table lists in-frame clones only, not all of them. This sample has more than 300,000 clones; more than 70% occur once, and the top ten carry around 9.3%. Sequenced: peripheral blood. The TCR was taken from a woman in her 30s with COVID-19, enrolled during active disease.

The CDR3, as DNA: TGTGCCAGCAGTTTAAAAACAGGGATAGATACGCAGTATTTT. Its translation: CASSLKTGIDTQYF. J is TRBJ2-3 and V is TRBV27; weak D call: TRBD1 (6 bases). Trimming left V 2 bases short and J 5 bases short, with 11 bases between. Germline values: CDR1 MNHEY, CDR2 SMNVEV (reference sequence). This CDR3 contains 14 residues.